This TCR beta chain was observed in a study of T-cell reconstitution after alpha-beta-depleted transplantation in children. Study conclusions and caveats: In patients about two months after transplant, alpha-beta T cells reportedly arose from several hundred expanded graft clones.

Worth noting for this clonotype: Its antigen is unknown.

The V and J ends lost 7 bases and 10 bases respectively, with 14 bases between them. Germline loops: CDR1 ENHRY, CDR2 SYGVKD. CDR3 length: 13 residues. Using unique molecular identifiers, the investigators prepared the TCRbeta library. TCRdb redid the calling of the PCR reads with MiXCR, one entry per CDR3 protein. The table lists about 580,000 distinct CDR3 sequences, approximately 30% of them singletons. This sequence joins TRBV10-3 and TRBJ1-6; weak D call: TRBD1 (5 bases). Here the sequenced sample was PBMCs, taken before TCRalphabeta/CD19-depleted stem cell transplant. The sequence came from a boy younger than two with Wiskott-Aldrich syndrome, due to receive a stem cell transplant. The CDR3 DNA is TGTGCCATCACCCGGGACTTAAACTCACCCCTCCACTTT. Residues: CAITRDLNSPLHF.